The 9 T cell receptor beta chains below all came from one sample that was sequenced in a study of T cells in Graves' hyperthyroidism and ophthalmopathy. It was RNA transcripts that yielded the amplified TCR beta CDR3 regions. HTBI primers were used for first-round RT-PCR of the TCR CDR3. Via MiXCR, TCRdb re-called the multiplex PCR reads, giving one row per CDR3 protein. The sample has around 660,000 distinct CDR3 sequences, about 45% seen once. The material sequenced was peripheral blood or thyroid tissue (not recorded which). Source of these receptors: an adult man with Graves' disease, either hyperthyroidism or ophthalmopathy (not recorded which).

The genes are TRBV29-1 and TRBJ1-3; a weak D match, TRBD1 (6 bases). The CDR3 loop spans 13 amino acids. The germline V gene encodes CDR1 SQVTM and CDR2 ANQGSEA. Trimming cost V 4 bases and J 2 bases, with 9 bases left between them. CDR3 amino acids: CSVVRTAGNTIYF. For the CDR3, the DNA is TGCAGCGTTGTCCGGACAGCTGGAAACACCATATATTTT.

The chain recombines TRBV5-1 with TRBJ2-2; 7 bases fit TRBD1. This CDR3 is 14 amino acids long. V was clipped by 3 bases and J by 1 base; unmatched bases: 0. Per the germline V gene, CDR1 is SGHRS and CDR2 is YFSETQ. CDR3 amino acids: CASSWTGNTGELFF. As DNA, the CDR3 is TGCGCCAGCAGCTGGACAGGGAACACCGGGGAGCTGTTTTTT.

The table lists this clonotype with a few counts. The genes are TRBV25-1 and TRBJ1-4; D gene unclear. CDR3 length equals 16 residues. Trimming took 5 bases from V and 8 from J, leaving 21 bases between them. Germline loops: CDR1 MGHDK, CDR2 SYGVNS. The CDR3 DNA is TGTGCCAGCAGTCCACGGACGGTCGCCGGCTCGGAAAAACTGTTTTTT. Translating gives CASSPRTVAGSEKLFF.

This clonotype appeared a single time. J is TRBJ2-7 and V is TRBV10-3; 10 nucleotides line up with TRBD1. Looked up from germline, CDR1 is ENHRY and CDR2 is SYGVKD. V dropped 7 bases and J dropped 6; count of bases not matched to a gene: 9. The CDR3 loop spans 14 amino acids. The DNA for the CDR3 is TGTGCCATCACCTCAGACAGGGGGCAGCTCGAGCAGTACTTC. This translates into CAITSDRGQLEQYF.

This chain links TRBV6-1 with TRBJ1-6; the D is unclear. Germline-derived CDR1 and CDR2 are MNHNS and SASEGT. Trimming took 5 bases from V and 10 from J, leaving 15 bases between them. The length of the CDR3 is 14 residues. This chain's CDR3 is CASSYSGAASPLHF. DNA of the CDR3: TGTGCCAGCAGTTATAGCGGAGCGGCCTCACCCCTCCACTTT.

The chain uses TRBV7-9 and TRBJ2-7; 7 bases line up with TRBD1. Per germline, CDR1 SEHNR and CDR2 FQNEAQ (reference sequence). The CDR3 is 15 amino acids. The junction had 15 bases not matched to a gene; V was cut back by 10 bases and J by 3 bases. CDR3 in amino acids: CATSDPRGRSYEQYF. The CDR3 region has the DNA TGTGCCACCAGTGATCCAAGGGGGCGCAGCTACGAGCAGTACTTC.

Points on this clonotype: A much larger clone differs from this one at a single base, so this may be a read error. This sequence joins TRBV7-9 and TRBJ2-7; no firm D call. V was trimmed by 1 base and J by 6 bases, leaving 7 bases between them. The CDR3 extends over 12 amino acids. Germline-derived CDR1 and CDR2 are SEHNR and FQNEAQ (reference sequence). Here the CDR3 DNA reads TGTGCCAGCAGCTTAGTTGACCGCGAGCAGTACTTC. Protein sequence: CASSLVDREQYF.

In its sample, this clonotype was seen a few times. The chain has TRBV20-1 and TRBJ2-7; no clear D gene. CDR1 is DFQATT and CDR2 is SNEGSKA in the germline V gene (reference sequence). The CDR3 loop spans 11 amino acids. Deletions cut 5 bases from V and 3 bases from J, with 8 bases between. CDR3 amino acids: CSAQKVYEQYF. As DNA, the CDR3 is TGCAGTGCTCAAAAGGTCTACGAGCAGTACTTC.

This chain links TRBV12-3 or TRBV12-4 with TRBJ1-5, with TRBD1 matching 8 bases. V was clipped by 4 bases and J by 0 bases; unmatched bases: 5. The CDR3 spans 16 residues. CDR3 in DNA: TGTGCCAGCAGTTACACGACAGGGGATAGCAATCAGCCCCAGCATTTT. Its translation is CASSYTTGDSNQPQHF.